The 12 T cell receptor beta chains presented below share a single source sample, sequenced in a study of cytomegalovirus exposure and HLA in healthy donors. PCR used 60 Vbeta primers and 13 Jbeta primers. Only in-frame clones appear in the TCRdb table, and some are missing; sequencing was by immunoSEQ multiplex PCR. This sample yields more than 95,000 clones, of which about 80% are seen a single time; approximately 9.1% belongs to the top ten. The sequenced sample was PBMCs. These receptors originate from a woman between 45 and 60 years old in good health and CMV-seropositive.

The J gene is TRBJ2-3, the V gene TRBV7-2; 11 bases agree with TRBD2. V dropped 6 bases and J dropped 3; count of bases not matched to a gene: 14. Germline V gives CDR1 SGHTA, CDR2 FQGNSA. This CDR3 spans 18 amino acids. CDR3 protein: CASSFTGTSGLFTDTQYF. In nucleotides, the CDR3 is TGTGCCAGCAGTTTTACCGGGACTAGCGGTCTATTTACAGATACGCAGTATTTT.

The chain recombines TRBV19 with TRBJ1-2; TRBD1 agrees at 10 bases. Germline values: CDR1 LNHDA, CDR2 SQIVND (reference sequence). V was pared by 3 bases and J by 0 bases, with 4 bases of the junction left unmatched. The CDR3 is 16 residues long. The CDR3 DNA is TGTGCCAGTAGTATCGACAGGGGGCCTTCTAACTATGGCTACACCTTC. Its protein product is CASSIDRGPSNYGYTF.

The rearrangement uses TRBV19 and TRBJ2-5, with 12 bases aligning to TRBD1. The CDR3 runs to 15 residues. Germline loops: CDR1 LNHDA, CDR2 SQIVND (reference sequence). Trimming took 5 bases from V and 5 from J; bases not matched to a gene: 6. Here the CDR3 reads CASSLGTGGFETQYF. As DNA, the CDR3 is TGTGCCAGTAGTCTCGGGACAGGGGGCTTTGAGACCCAGTACTTC.

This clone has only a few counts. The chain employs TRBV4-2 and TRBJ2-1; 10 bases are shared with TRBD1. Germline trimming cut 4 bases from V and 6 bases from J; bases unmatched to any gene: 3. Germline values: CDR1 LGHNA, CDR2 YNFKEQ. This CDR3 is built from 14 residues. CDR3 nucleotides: TGTGCCAGCAGCCGGGACAGGGGCCGCAATGAGCAGTTCTTC. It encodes CASSRDRGRNEQFF.

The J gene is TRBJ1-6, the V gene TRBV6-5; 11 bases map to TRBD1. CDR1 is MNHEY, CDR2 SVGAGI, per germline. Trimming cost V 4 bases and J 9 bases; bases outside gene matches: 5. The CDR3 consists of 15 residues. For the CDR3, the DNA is TGTGCCAGCAGTTTAGGACAGGGGGCGATTTCACCCCTCCACTTT. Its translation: CASSLGQGAISPLHF.

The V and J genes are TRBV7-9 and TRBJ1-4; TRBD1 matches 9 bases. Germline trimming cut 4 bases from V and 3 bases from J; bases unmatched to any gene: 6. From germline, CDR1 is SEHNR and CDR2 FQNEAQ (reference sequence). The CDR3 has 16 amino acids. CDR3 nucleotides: TGTGCCAGCAGCTACAGGGGGCAAGGCTCTAATGAAAAACTGTTTTTT. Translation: CASSYRGQGSNEKLFF.

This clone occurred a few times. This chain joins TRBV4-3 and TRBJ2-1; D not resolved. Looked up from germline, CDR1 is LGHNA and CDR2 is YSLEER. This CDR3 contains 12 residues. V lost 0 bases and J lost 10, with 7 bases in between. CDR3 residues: CASSQDRLEQFF. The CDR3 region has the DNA TGCGCCAGCAGCCAAGATCGTCTGGAGCAGTTCTTC.

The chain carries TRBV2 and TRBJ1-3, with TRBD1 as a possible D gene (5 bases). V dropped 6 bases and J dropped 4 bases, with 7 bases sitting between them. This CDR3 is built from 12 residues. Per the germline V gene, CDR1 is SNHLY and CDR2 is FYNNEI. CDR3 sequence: CASRGVGNTIYF. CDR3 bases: TGTGCCAGCAGAGGGGTCGGAAACACCATATATTTT.

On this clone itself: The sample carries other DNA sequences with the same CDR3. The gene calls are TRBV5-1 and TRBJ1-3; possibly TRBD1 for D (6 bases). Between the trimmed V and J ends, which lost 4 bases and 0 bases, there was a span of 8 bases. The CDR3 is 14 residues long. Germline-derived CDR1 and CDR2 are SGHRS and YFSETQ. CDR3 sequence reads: CASSLTGSGNTIYF. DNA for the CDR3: TGCGCCAGCAGCCTGACAGGCTCTGGAAACACCATATATTTT.

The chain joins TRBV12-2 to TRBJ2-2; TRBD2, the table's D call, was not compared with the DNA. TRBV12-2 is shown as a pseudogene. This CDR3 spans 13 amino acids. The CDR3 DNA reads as TGTGCAAGTCGCCCTCAACCGAGCGGGGAGCTGTTTTTT. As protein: CASRPQPSGELFF.

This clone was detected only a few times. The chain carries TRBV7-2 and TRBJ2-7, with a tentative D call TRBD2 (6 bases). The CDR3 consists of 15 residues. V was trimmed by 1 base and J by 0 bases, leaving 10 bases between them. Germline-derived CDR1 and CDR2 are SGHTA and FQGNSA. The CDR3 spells CASSLEPGVSYEQYF. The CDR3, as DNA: TGTGCCAGCAGCTTAGAGCCGGGGGTCTCCTACGAGCAGTACTTC.

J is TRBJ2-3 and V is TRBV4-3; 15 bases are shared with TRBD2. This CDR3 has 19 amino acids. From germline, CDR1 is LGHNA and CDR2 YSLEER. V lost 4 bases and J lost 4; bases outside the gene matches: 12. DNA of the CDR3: TGCGCCAGCAGCCGAAGAGGTGGACTAGCGGGAGGGCCCTCAGATACGCAGTATTTT. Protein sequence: CASSRRGGLAGGPSDTQYF.